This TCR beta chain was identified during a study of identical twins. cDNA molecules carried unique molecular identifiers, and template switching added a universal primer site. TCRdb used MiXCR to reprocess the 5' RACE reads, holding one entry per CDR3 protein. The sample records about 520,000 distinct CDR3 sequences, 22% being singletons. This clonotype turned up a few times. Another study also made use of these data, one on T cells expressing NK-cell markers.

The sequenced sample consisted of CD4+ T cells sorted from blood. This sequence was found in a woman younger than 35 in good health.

The CDR3 loop is CASSPDVRGRNWYGYTF. As DNA, the CDR3 is TGTGCCAGCAGCCCAGATGTTAGGGGAAGAAACTGGTATGGCTACACCTTC. This chain uses TRBV11-2 with TRBJ1-2; D might be TRBD1 (5 bases). Trimming took off 5 bases at V and 5 bases at J, with 24 bases between the two ends. CDR1 and CDR2 from the germline V gene are SGHAT and FQNNGV. The CDR3 runs 17 residues.